What follows is one T cell receptor beta chain and its context. The target antigen is unknown. The data were taken from a study of neoadjuvant anti-PD-1 for oral cavity cancer. Whole-study context: Non-progressing patients received a fourth nivolumab dose near day 43, then surgery on days 50-56. Study observations and caveats: TCR analyses covered only a few patients per response group.

Sequencing was performed with immunoSEQ multiplex PCR; in TCRdb, only in-frame clones are kept and a portion is missing. Among some 66,000 clones listed, 80% to 90% were seen once. PBMCs were not maintained or expanded in culture before analysis. After removal of 6 bases from V and 4 bases from J, the junction contained 5 bases not matched to a gene. Germline-derived CDR1 and CDR2 are SGDLS and YYNGEE. The CDR3 runs 14 residues. This specimen consisted of PBMCs, obtained before nivolumab (anti-PD-1) treatment. This sequence was found in a person between 40 and 85 years old with oral cavity squamous cell carcinoma. The V call is TRBV9, the J call TRBJ1-3; TRBD1 matches at 9 bases. CDR3 residues: CASTGTGTGNTIYF. The CDR3, as DNA: TGTGCCAGCACCGGGACAGGGACGGGAAACACCATATATTTT. Complete variable domain (other parts from reference TRBV9 and TRBJ1-3): DSGVTQTPKHLITATGQRVTLRCSPRSGDLSVYWYQQSLDQGLQFLIQYYNGEERAKGNILERFSAQQFPDLHSELNLSSLELGDSALYFCASTGTGTGNTIYFGEGSWLTVV.